This T cell receptor beta chain came from a study of blood T cell repertoires in COVID-19. Study at large: From the United States, Italy and Spain came samples of acute and convalescent COVID-19. Sources were T cells, B-cell-depleted T cells, or PBMCs; the material itself was cDNA or gDNA.

CDR3 length equals 18 residues. J lost 0 bases, V lost 2 bases, and 9 bases had no gene match. CDR1 WSHSY and CDR2 SAAADI come from the germline V gene. Original handling: Estimates of nucleated cell counts were drawn from the amplification of reference gene primers. Method: immunoSEQ multiplex PCR; TCRdb's copy keeps in-frame clones and lacks some. The V and J calls and clone size come from that table; D and trimming were worked out from the DNA. The sample has approximately 70,000 clones; around 85% are singletons. The J gene is TRBJ2-1, the V gene TRBV10-2, with 8 bases aligning to TRBD2. The source is a woman in her 50s with acute or convalescent COVID-19. The sample was peripheral blood. The CDR3 loop is CASSEPPSGPSSYNEQFF. CDR3 nucleotides: TGCGCCAGCAGTGAGCCACCTAGCGGGCCGAGCTCCTACAATGAGCAGTTCTTC.